Below are 15 T cell receptor beta chains sequenced from a single sample in a study of blood T cell repertoires in COVID-19. Assay: immunoSEQ multiplex PCR; the TCRdb copy retains only in-frame clones and omits some. This sample yields over 110,000 clones, of which roughly 83% are seen a single time; 5.5% belongs to the top ten. The sequencing sample was made of PBMCs or T cells enriched from blood (not recorded which). These receptors were collected from a man aged 35-49 years with acute COVID-19.

This clone was found once. The rearrangement links TRBV28 to TRBJ1-1; D is possibly TRBD1 (5 bases). Germline V CDR1 and CDR2: MDHEN, SYDVKM. Trimming took 6 bases from V and 10 from J, leaving 30 bases between them. CDR3 length: 17 residues. The CDR3 coding sequence is TGTGCCAGCAGCCCTTATTCCAGGGTTGCGAGGTGGGCTGGAGCTTTCTTT. This codes for CASSPYSRVARWAGAFF. The entire variable domain, with the rest obtained from reference TRBV28 and TRBJ1-1, is as follows: DVKVTQSSRYLVKRTGEKVFLECVQDMDHENMFWYRQDPGLGLRLIYFSYDVKMKEKGDIPEGYSVSREKKERFSLILESASTNQTSMYLCASSPYSRVARWAGAFFGQGTRLTVV.

In this sample, this clone turned up a few times. Here the CDR3 reads CASSPGAGESYNEQFF. The CDR3 DNA follows: TGTGCCAGCAGCCCCGGGGCGGGGGAATCCTACAATGAGCAGTTCTTC. The rearrangement links TRBV6-4 to TRBJ2-1; 7 bases are shared with TRBD2. Germline loops: CDR1 MRHNA, CDR2 SNTAGT. The CDR3 is made up of 16 amino acids. V lost 6 bases and J lost 1; bases outside the gene matches: 9.

This clone appeared once. This sequence joins TRBV18 and TRBJ2-7, with 7 bases aligning to TRBD1. With 8 bases clipped from V and 0 bases from J, the junction kept 7 bases outside the gene matches. CDR3 length equals 14 residues. In germline, CDR1 is KGHSH, CDR2 LQKENI. CDR3: CASTQGYSSYEQYF. CDR3 DNA: TGTGCCAGCACACAGGGGTATAGCTCCTACGAGCAGTACTTC. The full variable domain, with the rest looked up from reference TRBV18 and TRBJ2-7, is NAGVMQNPRHLVRRRGQEARLRCSPMKGHSHVYWYRQLPEEGLKFMVYLQKENIIDESGMPKERFSAEFPKEGPSILRIQQVVRGDSAAYFCASTQGYSSYEQYFGPGTRLTVT.

The V gene is TRBV4-1, the J gene TRBJ2-3; 12 bases line up with TRBD2. The germline gives CDR1 MGHRA, CDR2 YSYEKL. This CDR3 contains 17 residues. V lost 1 base and J lost 6; bases outside the gene matches: 8. The CDR3 loop is CASSQAPTSGRLDTQYF. CDR3 coding DNA: TGCGCCAGCAGCCAAGCCCCGACTAGCGGGAGACTGGATACGCAGTATTTT.

This chain uses TRBV25-1 with TRBJ2-1, with 10 bases aligning to TRBD2. The CDR3 is made up of 16 amino acids. The J segment lost 5 bases and the V segment lost 5 bases, leaving 9 bases of the junction unmatched. Per germline, CDR1 MGHDK and CDR2 SYGVNS. The CDR3 is CASSPLTSGEDNEQFF. In DNA, the CDR3 is TGTGCCAGCAGTCCCTTAACTAGCGGGGAGGACAATGAGCAGTTCTTC.

The J gene is TRBJ1-1, the V gene TRBV30; maybe TRBD1 (6 bases). Trimming removed 3 bases from V and 4 bases from J, with 9 bases in between. The germline V gene encodes CDR1 GTSNPN and CDR2 SVGIG (reference sequence). This CDR3 region has 12 residues. The CDR3: CAWSRGGTEAFF. The CDR3 region has the DNA TGTGCCTGGAGCCGAGGGGGCACTGAAGCTTTCTTT. Drawing the rest from reference TRBV30 and TRBJ1-1, the complete variable domain is SQTIHQWPATLVQPVGSPLSLECTVEGTSNPNLYWYRQAAGRGLQLLFYSVGIGQISSEVPQNLSASRPQDRQFILSSKKLLLSDSGFYLCAWSRGGTEAFFGQGTRLTVV.

This chain joins TRBV18 and TRBJ2-7; 10 nucleotides agree with TRBD2. The CDR3 totals 21 residues. Germline CDR1 reads KGHSH; CDR2 reads LQKENI. V trimming: 3 bases; J trimming: 2 bases; junction bases outside the gene matches: 22. The CDR3 reads CASSPNRVASGSLASTYEQYF. The CDR3 region has the DNA TGTGCCAGCTCACCGAATCGGGTGGCTAGCGGGAGTCTCGCATCAACCTACGAGCAGTACTTC.

J is TRBJ1-1 and V is TRBV28; D possibly corresponds to TRBD1 (5 bases). This CDR3 spans 15 amino acids. V was clipped by 3 bases and J by 0 bases, with 11 bases between them. Germline CDR1 and CDR2: MDHEN and SYDVKM. As DNA, the CDR3 is TGTGCCAGCAGTTTGGGGGAGGTCATGAACACTGAAGCTTTCTTT. Protein sequence: CASSLGEVMNTEAFF.

V is TRBV7-8 and J is TRBJ2-5; a possible D gene is TRBD2 (6 bases). Trimming left V 5 bases short and J 5 bases short, with 24 bases between. CDR3 length: 17 amino acids. Germline V gene sequence: CDR1 SGHVS, CDR2 FQNEAQ. CDR3 protein: CASSPWRGLRMSETQYF. CDR3 coding DNA: TGTGCCAGCAGCCCATGGCGGGGCCTTCGGATGTCGGAGACCCAGTACTTC.

J is TRBJ2-1 and V is TRBV11-2, with 8 bases matching TRBD2. V was pared by 2 bases and J by 5 bases, with 2 bases of the junction left unmatched. This CDR3 has 14 residues. CDR1 and CDR2 from the germline V gene are SGHAT and FQNNGV. This CDR3 reads CASSLQREHNEQFF. The CDR3 DNA follows: TGTGCCAGCAGCTTACAGCGGGAGCACAATGAGCAGTTCTTC. The variable domain in full, completed from reference TRBV11-2 and TRBJ2-1, reads EAGVAQSPRYKIIEKRQSVAFWCNPISGHATLYWYQQILGQGPKLLIQFQNNGVVDDSQLPKDRFSAERLKGVDSTLKIQPAKLEDSAVYLCASSLQREHNEQFFGPGTRLTVL.

Ten or more counts support this clone. At the DNA level, this CDR3 is encoded by other sequences in the same sample as well. The rearrangement links TRBV27 to TRBJ1-3, with D perhaps TRBD1 (6 bases). Germline V gene sequence: CDR1 MNHEY, CDR2 SMNVEV (reference sequence). V lost 5 bases and J lost 2, with 13 bases in between. This CDR3 contains 15 residues. The CDR3 bases are TGTGCCAGCAGTCCTGTTGGGGGCACTGGAAACACCATATATTTT. Translating it yields CASSPVGGTGNTIYF.

The chain combines TRBV5-6 with TRBJ1-4; no definite D call. The CDR3 length is 11 residues. V lost 0 bases and J 11 bases, leaving 5 bases between the germline ends. In germline, CDR1 is SGHDT, CDR2 YYEEEE. The CDR3 DNA reads TGTGCCAGCAGCTTGGCCACTAAACTGTTTTTT. Protein sequence: CASSLATKLFF.

The chain has TRBV5-1 and TRBJ2-5, with D possibly being TRBD2 (5 bases). With 4 bases removed from V and 1 base from J, the gap between germline ends came to 11 bases. In germline, CDR1 is SGHRS, CDR2 YFSETQ. This CDR3 is built from 14 residues. In nucleotides, the CDR3 is TGCGCCAGCAGCCCCCTCGGGGTCCAAGAGACCCAGTACTTC. Translating gives CASSPLGVQETQYF.

CDR3 residues: CSTRQGEGELFF. The CDR3 DNA sequence: TGCAGCACAAGACAGGGGGAGGGGGAGCTGTTTTTT. The gene calls are TRBV29-1 and TRBJ2-2; TRBD1 matches 9 bases. This CDR3 region has 12 residues. Germline-derived CDR1 and CDR2 are SQVTM and ANQGSEA. Trimming took 8 bases from V and 8 from J; bases not matched to a gene: 6.

The gene calls are TRBV7-7 and TRBJ1-2; the match to TRBD1 covers 12 bases. Trimming at V came to 0 bases and at J to 8 bases, leaving 4 bases not matched to a gene. The CDR3 runs to 15 residues. Germline V gene data show CDR1 as SSHAT and CDR2 as FNYEAQ (reference sequence). This chain's CDR3 is CASSLAGQGASGYTF. CDR3 DNA: TGTGCCAGCAGCTTAGCGGGACAGGGGGCGTCCGGCTACACCTTC.